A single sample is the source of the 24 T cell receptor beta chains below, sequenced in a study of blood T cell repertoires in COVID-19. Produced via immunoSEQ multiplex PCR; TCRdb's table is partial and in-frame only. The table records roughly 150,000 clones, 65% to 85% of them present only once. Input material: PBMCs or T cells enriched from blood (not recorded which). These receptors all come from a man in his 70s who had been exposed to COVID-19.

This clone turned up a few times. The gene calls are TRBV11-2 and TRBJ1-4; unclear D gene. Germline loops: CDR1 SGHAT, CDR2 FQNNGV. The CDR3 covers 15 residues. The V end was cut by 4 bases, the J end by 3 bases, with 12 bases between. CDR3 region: CASSSDWWSNEKLFF. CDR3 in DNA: TGTGCCAGCAGCTCGGACTGGTGGTCTAATGAAAAACTGTTTTTT.

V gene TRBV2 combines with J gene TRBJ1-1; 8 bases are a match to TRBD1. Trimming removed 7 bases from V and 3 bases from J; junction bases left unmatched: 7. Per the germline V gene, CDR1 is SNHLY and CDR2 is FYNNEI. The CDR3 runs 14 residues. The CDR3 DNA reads TGTGCCAGCAACTCAGACAGGGGAGACACTGAAGCTTTCTTT. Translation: CASNSDRGDTEAFF.

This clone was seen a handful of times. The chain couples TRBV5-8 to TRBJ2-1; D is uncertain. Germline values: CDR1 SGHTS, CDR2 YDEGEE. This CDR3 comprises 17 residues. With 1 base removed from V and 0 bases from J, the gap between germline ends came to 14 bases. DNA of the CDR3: TGTGCCAGCAGCTTGTCACTACGAAAGAGCTCCTACAATGAGCAGTTCTTC. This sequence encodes CASSLSLRKSSYNEQFF.

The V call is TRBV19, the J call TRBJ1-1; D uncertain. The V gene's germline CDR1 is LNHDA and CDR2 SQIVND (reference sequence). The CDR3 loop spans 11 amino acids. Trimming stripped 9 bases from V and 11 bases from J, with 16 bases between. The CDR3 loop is CASNDRGRAFF. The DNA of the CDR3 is TGTGCCAGCAACGATAGAGGGCGGGCTTTCTTT.

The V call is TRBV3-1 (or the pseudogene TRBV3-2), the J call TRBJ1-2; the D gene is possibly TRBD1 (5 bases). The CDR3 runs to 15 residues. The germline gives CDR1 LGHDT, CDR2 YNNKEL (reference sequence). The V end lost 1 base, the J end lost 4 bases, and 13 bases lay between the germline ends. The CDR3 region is CASSQVGGGSYGYTF. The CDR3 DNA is TGTGCCAGCAGCCAAGTCGGGGGAGGTAGCTATGGCTACACCTTC.

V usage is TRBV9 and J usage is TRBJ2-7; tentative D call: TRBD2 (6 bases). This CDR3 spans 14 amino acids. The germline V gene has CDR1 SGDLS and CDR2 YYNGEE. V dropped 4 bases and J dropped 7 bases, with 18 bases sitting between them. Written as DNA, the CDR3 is TGTGCCAGCAGCCCCGACGGGGGATCTGAAGAGCAGTACTTC. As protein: CASSPDGGSEEQYF. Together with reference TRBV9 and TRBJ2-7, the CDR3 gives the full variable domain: DSGVTQTPKHLITATGQRVTLRCSPRSGDLSVYWYQQSLDQGLQFLIQYYNGEERAKGNILERFSAQQFPDLHSELNLSSLELGDSALYFCASSPDGGSEEQYFGPGTRLTVT.

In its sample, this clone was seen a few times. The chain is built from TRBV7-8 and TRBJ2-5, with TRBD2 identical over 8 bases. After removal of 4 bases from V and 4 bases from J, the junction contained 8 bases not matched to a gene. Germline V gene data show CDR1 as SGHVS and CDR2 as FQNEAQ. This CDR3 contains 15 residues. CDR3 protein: CASSSSGGILETQYF. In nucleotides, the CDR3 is TGTGCCAGCAGCTCTTCGGGGGGGATATTAGAGACCCAGTACTTC.

The CDR3 DNA reads TGTGCCAGCAGCGTAACGGCACAGCTCCTTCTGGGTGAGCAGTTCTTC. Amino acids: CASSVTAQLLLGEQFF. V is TRBV9 and J is TRBJ2-1; D gene ambiguous. The CDR3 covers 16 residues. V lost 1 base and J 9 bases, leaving 20 bases between the germline ends. The V gene's germline CDR1 is SGDLS and CDR2 YYNGEE.

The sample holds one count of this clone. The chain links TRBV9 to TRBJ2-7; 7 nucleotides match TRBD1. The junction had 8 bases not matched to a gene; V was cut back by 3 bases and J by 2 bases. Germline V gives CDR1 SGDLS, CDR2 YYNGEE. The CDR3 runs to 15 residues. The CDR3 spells CASSETGTATYEQYF. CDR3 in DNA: TGTGCCAGCAGCGAAACCGGGACAGCTACCTACGAGCAGTACTTC.

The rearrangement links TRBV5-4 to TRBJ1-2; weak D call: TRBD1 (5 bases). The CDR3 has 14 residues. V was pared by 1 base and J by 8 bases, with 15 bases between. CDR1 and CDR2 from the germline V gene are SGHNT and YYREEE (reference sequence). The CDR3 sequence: CASSLWGTRGGYTF. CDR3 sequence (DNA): TGTGCCAGCAGCTTGTGGGGGACGCGGGGAGGCTACACCTTC.

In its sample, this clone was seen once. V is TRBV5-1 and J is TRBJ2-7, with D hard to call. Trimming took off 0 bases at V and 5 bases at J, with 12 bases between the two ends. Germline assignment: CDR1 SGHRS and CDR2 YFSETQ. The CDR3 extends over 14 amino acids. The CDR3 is CASSLVQRSNEQYF. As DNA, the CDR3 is TGCGCCAGCAGCTTGGTTCAGCGTAGTAACGAGCAGTACTTC.

CDR3 sequence (DNA): TGTGCCACCGTCCGGCGGGGGGGAAGACAAGAGACCCAGTACTTC. It codes for CATVRRGGRQETQYF. The chain has TRBV28 and TRBJ2-5; 9 bases match TRBD2. Germline CDR1 and CDR2: MDHEN and SYDVKM. J gave up 2 bases and V 10 bases, and 11 bases lay outside the gene matches. CDR3 length: 15 residues.

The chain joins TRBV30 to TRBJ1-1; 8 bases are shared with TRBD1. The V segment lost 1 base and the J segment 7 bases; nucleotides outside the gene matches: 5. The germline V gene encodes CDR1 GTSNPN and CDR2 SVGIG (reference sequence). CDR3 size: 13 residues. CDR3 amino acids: CAWSAGTGGEAFF. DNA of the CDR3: TGTGCCTGGAGTGCAGGAACAGGGGGTGAAGCTTTCTTT.

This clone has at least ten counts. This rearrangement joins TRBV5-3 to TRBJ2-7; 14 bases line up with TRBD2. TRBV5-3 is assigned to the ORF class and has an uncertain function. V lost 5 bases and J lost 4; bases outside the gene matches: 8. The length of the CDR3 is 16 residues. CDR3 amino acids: CARSPGTSGSPYEQYF. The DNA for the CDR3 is TGTGCCAGAAGTCCCGGGACTAGCGGGAGTCCATACGAGCAGTACTTC.

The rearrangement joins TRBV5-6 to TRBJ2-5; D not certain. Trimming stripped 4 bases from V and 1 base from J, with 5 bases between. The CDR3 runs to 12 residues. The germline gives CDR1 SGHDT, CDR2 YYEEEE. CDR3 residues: CASSQVQETQYF. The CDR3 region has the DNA TGTGCCAGCAGCCAGGTCCAAGAGACCCAGTACTTC. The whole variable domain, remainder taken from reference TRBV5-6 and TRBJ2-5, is DAGVTQSPTHLIKTRGQQVTLRCSPKSGHDTVSWYQQALGQGPQFIFQYYEEEERQRGNFPDRFSGHQFPNYSSELNVNALLLGDSALYLCASSQVQETQYFGPGTRLLVL.

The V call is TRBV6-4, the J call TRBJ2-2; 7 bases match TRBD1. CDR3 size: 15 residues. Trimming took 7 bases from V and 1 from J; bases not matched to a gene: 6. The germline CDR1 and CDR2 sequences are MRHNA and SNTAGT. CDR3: CASITGVVNTGELFF. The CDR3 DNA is TGTGCCAGCATCACAGGGGTGGTGAACACCGGGGAGCTGTTTTTT.

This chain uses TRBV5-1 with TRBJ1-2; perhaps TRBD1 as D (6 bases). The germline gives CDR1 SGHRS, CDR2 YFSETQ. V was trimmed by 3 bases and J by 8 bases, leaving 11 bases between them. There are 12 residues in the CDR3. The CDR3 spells CASSWDTRGYTF. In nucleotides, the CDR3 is TGCGCCAGCAGCTGGGACACTCGCGGCTACACCTTC. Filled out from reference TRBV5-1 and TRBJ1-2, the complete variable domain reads KAGVTQTPRYLIKTRGQQVTLSCSPISGHRSVSWYQQTPGQGLQFLFEYFSETQRNKGNFPGRFSGRQFSNSRSEMNVSTLELGDSALYLCASSWDTRGYTFGSGTRLTVV.

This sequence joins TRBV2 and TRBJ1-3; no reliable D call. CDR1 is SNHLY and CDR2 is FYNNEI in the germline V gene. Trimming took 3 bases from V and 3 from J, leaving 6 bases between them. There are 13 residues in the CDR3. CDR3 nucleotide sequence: TGTGCCAGCAGTGATCAGAATGGAAACACCATATATTTT. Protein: CASSDQNGNTIYF.

CDR3 amino acids: CASGTGYGYTF. The CDR3 DNA follows: TGTGCCAGCGGGACAGGCTATGGCTACACCTTC. V is TRBV14 and J is TRBJ1-2; TRBD1 agrees at 8 bases. CDR3 length: 11 residues. CDR1 and CDR2 from the germline V gene are SGHDN and FVKESK. Losses at the gene ends were 8 bases for V and 4 bases for J; bases not matched to a gene: 0.

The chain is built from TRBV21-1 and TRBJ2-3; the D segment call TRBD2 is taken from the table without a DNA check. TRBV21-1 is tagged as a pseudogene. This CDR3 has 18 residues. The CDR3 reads CASSLPPLSVTSTDTQYF. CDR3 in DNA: TGTGCCAGCAGCTTACCCCCCCTAAGCGTTACGTCCACAGATACGCAGTATTTT.

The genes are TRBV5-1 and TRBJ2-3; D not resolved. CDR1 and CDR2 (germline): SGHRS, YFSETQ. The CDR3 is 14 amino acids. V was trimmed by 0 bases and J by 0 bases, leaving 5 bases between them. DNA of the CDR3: TGCGCCAGCAGCTTGGCCGTTAGCACAGATACGCAGTATTTT. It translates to CASSLAVSTDTQYF.

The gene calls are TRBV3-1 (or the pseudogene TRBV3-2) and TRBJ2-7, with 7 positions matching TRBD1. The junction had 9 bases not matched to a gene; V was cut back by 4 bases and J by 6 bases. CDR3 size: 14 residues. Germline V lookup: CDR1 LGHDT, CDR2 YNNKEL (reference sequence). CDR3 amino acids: CASSPDRIPGEQYF. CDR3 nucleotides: TGTGCCAGCAGCCCGGACAGGATCCCAGGCGAGCAGTACTTC.

CDR3 protein: CARSFRTDLYEQYF. For the CDR3, the DNA is TGTGCCAGAAGCTTCCGGACGGACTTATACGAGCAGTACTTC. This rearrangement joins TRBV5-3 to TRBJ2-7; the D gene is possibly TRBD2 (5 bases). TRBV5-3 is identified as an open reading frame with a role that is uncertain. Trimming removed 2 bases from V and 4 bases from J, with 13 bases in between. This CDR3 is 14 amino acids long.

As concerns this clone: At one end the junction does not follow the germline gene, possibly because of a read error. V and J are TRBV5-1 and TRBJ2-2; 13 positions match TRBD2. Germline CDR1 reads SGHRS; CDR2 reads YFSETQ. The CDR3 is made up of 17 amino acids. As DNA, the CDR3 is TGCGCCAGCAGTTTGGGACTAGCGGGGACTTACACCGGGGAGCTGTTTTTT. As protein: CASSLGLAGTYTGELFF.